The entry below describes one T cell receptor beta chain. What it binds is unknown. Sampled while nominally healthy, donors likely had unrecorded immune exposures. The data stem from a study of cytomegalovirus exposure and HLA in healthy donors. The PCR employed 60 Vbeta primers together with 13 Jbeta primers. Assay used: immunoSEQ multiplex PCR; TCRdb lists only in-frame clones, some missing. The sample totals approximately 50,000 clones; its top ten clones hold about 2.5%. Study outcomes and limitations: It was reported that the classifier diagnosed cytomegalovirus status with high specificity and sensitivity in both the original and validation cohorts.

The V segment lost 5 bases and the J segment 5 bases; nucleotides outside the gene matches: 14. Per the germline V gene, CDR1 is LNHNV and CDR2 is YYDKDF (reference sequence). This CDR3 region has 16 residues. The V gene is TRBV15, the J gene TRBJ1-2, with 7 bases aligning to TRBD1. What was sequenced was PBMCs. This TCR derives from a female donor in good health and CMV-seronegative. CDR3 nucleotides: TGTGCCACCAGCTTCTTCTTCAGGGGGATTCGTTATGGCTACACCTTC. Translation gives CATSFFFRGIRYGYTF.